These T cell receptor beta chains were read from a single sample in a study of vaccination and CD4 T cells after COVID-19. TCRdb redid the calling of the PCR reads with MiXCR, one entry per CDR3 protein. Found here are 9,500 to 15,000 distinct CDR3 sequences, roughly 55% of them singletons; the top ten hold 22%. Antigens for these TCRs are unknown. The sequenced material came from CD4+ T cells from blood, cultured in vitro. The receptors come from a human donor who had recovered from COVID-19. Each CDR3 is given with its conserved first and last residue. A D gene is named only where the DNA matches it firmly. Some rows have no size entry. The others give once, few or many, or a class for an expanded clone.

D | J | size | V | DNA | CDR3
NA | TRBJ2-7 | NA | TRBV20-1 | TGCAGTGCTACCAACCCGGGAACAGGCGCCTACGAGCAGTACTTC | CSATNPGTGAYEQYF
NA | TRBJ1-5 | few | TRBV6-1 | TGTGCCAGCAGGCGCACCGGGGGGCGTCAGCCCCAGCATTTT | CASRRTGGRQPQHF
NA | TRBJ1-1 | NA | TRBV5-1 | TGCGCCAGCAGCTTATCATCCGGTGTTCGGCAGGGCGAAGCTTTCTTT | CASSLSSGVRQGEAFF
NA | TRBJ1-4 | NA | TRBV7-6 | TGTGCCAGCAGCTCAATTAATGAAAAACTGTTTTTT | CASSSINEKLFF
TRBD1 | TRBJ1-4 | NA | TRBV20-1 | TGCAGTGCTAGCCGGTCCGGGACAGGGGCGGAAAAACTGTTTTTT | CSASRSGTGAEKLFF
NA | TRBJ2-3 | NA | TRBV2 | TGTGCCAGCAAAAAGCTCGGCACAGATACGCAGTATTTT | CASKKLGTDTQYF
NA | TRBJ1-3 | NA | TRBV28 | TGTGCCAGCAGTTATAACTTGGGAAACACCATATATTTT | CASSYNLGNTIYF
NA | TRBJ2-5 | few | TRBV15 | TGTGCCACCAGCAGGAACAGCCCCAGAGAGACCCAGTACTTC | CATSRNSPRETQYF
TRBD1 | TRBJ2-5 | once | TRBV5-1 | TGCGCCAGCAGCTTAAACAGGGGAGAGACCCAGTACTTC | CASSLNRGETQYF
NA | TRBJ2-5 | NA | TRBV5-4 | TGTGCCAGCAGCTTGGTCGGGCGGTCCCTAGGGGAGACCCAGTACTTC | CASSLVGRSLGETQYF
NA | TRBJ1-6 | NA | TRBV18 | TGTGCCAGCTCACCACCGGGTCACAATTCACCCCTCCACTTT | CASSPPGHNSPLHF
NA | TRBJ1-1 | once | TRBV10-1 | TGCGCCACCAGCGGGGCTATGGGTACTGAAGCTTTCTTT | CATSGAMGTEAFF
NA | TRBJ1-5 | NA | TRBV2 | TGTGCCAGCAGTGCAGGGTCTGGAAGCAATCAGCCCCAGCATTTT | CASSAGSGSNQPQHF
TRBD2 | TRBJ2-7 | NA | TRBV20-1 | TGCAGTGCTAGGGACTCTAGCGGGAAGTCCTACGAGCAGTACTTC | CSARDSSGKSYEQYF
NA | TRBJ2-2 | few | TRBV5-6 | TGTGCCAGCAGCTTTTCCGGGGAGCTGTTTTTT | CASSFSGELFF
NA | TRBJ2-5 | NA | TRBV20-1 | TGCAGTGCTGACCGGACTTTACAAGAGACCCAGTACTTC | CSADRTLQETQYF
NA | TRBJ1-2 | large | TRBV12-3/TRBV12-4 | TGTGCCAGCCACCCGGGGGGAGGGGGCTATGGCTACACCTTC | CASHPGGGGYGYTF
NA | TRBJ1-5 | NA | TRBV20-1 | TGCAGTGCTAGTGGACAGTACTTCAGCAATCAGCCCCAGCATTTT | CSASGQYFSNQPQHF